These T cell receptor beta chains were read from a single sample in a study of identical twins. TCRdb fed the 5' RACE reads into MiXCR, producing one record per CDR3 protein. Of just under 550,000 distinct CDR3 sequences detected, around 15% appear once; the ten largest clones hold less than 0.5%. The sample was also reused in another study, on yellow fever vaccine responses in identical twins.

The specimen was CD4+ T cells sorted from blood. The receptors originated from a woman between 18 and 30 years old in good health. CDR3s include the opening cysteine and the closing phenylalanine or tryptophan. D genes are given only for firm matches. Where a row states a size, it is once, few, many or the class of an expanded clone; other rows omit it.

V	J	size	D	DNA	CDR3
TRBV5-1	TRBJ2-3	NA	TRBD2	TGCGCCAGCAGCTCGACGACTAGCGGGCACACAGATACGCAGTATTTT	CASSSTTSGHTDTQYF
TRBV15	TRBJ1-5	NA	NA	TGTGCCACCAGCAGAGACCTTGGGGCCCAGCATTTT	CATSRDLGAQHF
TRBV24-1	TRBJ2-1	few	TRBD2	TGTGCCACGCAATCTAGCGGGGGAAGCTCCTACAATGAGCAGTTCTTC	CATQSSGGSSYNEQFF
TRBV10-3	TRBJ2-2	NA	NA	TGTGCCTCGGGATCCACCGGGGAGCTGTTTTTT	CASGSTGELFF
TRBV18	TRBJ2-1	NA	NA	TGTGCCAGCTCACCAACGCGAGGCTACAGTGAAGGCGGCAGGGATGAGCAGTTCTTC	CASSPTRGYSEGGRDEQFF
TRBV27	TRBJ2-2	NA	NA	TGTGCCAGCAGGATCGGGCCCCCGAACACCGGGGAGCTGTTTTTT	CASRIGPPNTGELFF
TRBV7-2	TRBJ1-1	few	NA	TGTGCCAGCACCTCCAGGCAGAACACTGAAGCTTTCTTT	CASTSRQNTEAFF
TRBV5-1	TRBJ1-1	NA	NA	TGCGCCAGCAGCTTTACGGGCAGGGTCACTGAAGCTTTCTTT	CASSFTGRVTEAFF
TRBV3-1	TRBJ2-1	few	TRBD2	TGTGCCAGCAGCCAGGCTAGCGGGAGTGATGAGCAGTTCTTC	CASSQASGSDEQFF
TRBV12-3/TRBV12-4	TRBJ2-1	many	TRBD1	TGTGCCAGCAGGTTTCGGGACAGGGGATTAGGTGAGCAGTTCTTC	CASRFRDRGLGEQFF
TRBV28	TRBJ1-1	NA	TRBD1	TGTGCCAGCAGTTTACACAGGGGATCAGGCACTGAAGCTTTCTTT	CASSLHRGSGTEAFF
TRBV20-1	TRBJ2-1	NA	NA	TGCAGTGCCGAAAAGGGGGGCGGGAATGAGCAGTTCTTC	CSAEKGGGNEQFF
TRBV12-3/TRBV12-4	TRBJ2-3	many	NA	TGTGCCAGCAGTTTAGTCACAGATACGCAGTATTTT	CASSLVTDTQYF
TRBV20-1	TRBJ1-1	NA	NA	TGCAGTGCTCGTCCTCTGAACACTGAAGCTTTCTTT	CSARPLNTEAFF
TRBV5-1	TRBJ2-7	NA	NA	TGCGCCAGCAGCTGGCCGGACGCCTACGAGCAGTACTTC	CASSWPDAYEQYF
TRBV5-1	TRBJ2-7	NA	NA	TGCGCCAGCAGCTTGGAGGGCCCCTACGAGCAGTACTTC	CASSLEGPYEQYF
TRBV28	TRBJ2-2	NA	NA	TGTGCCAGCCGGATCCCGGCCACCGGGGAGCTGTTTTTT	CASRIPATGELFF
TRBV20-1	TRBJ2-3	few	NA	TGCAGTGCAACAGGGGTGGGAGGGGATACGCAGTATTTT	CSATGVGGDTQYF
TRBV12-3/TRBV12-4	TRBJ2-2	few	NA	TGTGCCAGCAGACGAGCGGGGAACACCGGGGAGCTGTTTTTT	CASRRAGNTGELFF
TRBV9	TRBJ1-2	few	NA	TGTGCCAGCAGCGTAGCTTTCGCAGGAAAGGGTCCGACTAACTATGGCTACACCTTC	CASSVAFAGKGPTNYGYTF
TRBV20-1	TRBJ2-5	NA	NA	TGCAGTGCTAGATTGCGGGTCCAAGAGACCCAGTACTTC	CSARLRVQETQYF
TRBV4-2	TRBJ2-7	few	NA	TGTGCCAGCAGCCGGAGGATCCGGGACTCCGACCAGCAGTACTTC	CASSRRIRDSDQQYF
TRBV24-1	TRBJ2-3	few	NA	TGTGCCACCAGTGATCCCAGAGAACCCAAAACGCAGTATTTT	CATSDPREPKTQYF
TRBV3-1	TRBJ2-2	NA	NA	TGTGCCAGCAGCCAAGTCGGGCAGGGCACCGGGGAGCTGTTTTTT	CASSQVGQGTGELFF
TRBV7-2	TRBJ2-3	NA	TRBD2	TGTGCCAGCAGCTTCGCACTAGCGGGGGCTGGCCTTGATACGCAGTATTTT	CASSFALAGAGLDTQYF
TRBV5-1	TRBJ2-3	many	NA	TGCGCCAGCAGCTCTCTTACCACAGATACGCAGTATTTT	CASSSLTTDTQYF
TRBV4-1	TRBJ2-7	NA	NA	TGCGCCAGCAGCCAAATGGTGGGCGATGTACTCTCCTACGAGCAGTACTTC	CASSQMVGDVLSYEQYF
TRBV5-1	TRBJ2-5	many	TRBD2	TGCGCCAGCAGCCGAGGACTAGTGGGCCTTAAAGAGACCCAGTACTTC	CASSRGLVGLKETQYF
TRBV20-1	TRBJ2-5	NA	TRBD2	TGCAGTGCTAGAGGCGGACTAGCGGAACTCCAAGAGACCCAGTACTTC	CSARGGLAELQETQYF
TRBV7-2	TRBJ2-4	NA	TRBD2	TGTGCCAGCAGCTTAGTTCGGGGGGAAAACATTCAGTACTTC	CASSLVRGENIQYF
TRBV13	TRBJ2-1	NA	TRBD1	TGTACCAGCAGCCGTCGAAGGTCTGGACAGGGGGCCTACAATGAGCAGTTCTTC	CTSSRRRSGQGAYNEQFF
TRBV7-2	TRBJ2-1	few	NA	TGTGCCAGCAGCAGACGACTAGTAAATCCGTTCTTC	CASSRRLVNPFF
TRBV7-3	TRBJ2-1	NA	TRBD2	TGTGCCAGCAGCCCCCCAGGGACTACCACCAATGAGCAGTTCTTC	CASSPPGTTTNEQFF
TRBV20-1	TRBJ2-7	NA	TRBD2	TGCAGTGCTAGAGCTGCTAGCGGGATTTACGAGCAGTACTTC	CSARAASGIYEQYF
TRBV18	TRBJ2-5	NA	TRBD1	TGTGCCAGCTCAGCGACAGGGGGCGGAGAGACCCAGTACTTC	CASSATGGGETQYF
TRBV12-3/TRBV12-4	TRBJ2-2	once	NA	TGTGCCAGCAGCAGAGATCTGTCCACCGGGGAGCTGTTTTTT	CASSRDLSTGELFF
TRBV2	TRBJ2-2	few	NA	TGTGCCAGCACCCCCCGGGAGCTGCCCGGGGAGCTGTTTTTT	CASTPRELPGELFF
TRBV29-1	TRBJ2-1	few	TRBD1	TGCAGCGAAACGACAGGGGGCAATGAGCAGTTCTTC	CSETTGGNEQFF
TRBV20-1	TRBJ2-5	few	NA	TGCAGTGCTAGTACCGGGCCCGGAGAGACCCAGTACTTC	CSASTGPGETQYF
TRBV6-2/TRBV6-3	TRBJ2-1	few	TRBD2	TGTGCCAGCAGCTCCGGGACTAGCGGGAGACGGGATGAGCAGTTCTTC	CASSSGTSGRRDEQFF
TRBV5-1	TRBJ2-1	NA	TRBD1	TGCGCCAGCAGCTCAGGACAGGGGAGGACCAATGAGCAGTTCTTC	CASSSGQGRTNEQFF
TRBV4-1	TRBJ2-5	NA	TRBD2	TGCGCCAGCAGCCAAGACTCGTTGGCGCGGGGGGGCAGGGAGACCCAGTACTTC	CASSQDSLARGGRETQYF
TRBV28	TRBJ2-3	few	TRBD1	TGTGCCAGCAGTTCAGGGGGCGCGGATACGCAGTATTTT	CASSSGGADTQYF
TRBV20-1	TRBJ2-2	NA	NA	TGCAGTGTATTCGCCGAATTAGAGGGGGAGGCCGGGGAGCTGTTTTTT	CSVFAELEGEAGELFF
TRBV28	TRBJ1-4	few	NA	TGTGCCAGCAATGGGAGGCCCCCGGCTAAGGAAAAACTGTTTTTT	CASNGRPPAKEKLFF
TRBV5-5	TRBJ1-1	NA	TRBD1	TGTGCCAGCAGCTTGGTTCCGGGACAGGGGGAGACTGAAGCTTTCTTT	CASSLVPGQGETEAFF
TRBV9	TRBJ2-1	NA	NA	TGTGCCAGCAGCGTAGAGGGGGTTACCTACAATGAGCAGTTCTTC	CASSVEGVTYNEQFF
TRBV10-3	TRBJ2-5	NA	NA	TGTGCCATCAGTGTGATGGACAGTCCGGAGACCCAGTACTTC	CAISVMDSPETQYF
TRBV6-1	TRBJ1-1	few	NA	TGTGCCAGCAGCGTGGACGGAGCGAACACTGAAGCTTTCTTT	CASSVDGANTEAFF